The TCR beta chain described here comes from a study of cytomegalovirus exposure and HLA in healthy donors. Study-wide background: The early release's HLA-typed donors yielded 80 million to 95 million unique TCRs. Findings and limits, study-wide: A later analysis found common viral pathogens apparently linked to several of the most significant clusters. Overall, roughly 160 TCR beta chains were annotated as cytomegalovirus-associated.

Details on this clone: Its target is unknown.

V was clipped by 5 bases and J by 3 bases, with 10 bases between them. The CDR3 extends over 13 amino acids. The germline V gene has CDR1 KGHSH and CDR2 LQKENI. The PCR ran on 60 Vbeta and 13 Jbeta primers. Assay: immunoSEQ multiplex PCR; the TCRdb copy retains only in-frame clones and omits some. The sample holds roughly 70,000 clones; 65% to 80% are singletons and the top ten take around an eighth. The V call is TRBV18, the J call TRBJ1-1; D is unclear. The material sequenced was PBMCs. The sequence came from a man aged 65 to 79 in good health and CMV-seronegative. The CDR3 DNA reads TGTGCCAGCTCAGGGCTGGAGGACACTGAAGCTTTCTTT. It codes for CASSGLEDTEAFF.